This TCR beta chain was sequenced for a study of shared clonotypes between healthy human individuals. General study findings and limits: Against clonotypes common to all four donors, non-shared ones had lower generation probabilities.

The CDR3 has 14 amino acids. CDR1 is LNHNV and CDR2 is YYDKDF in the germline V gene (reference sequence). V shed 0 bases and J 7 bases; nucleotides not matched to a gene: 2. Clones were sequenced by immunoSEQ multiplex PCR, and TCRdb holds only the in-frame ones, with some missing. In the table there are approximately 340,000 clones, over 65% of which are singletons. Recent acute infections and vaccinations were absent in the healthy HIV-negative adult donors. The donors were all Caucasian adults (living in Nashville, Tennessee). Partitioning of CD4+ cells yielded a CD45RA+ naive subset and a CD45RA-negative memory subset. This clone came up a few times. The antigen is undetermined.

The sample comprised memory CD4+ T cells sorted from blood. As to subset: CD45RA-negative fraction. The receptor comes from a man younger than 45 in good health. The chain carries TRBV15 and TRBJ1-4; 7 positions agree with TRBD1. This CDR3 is CATSRDGTAEKLFF. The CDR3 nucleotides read TGTGCCACCAGCAGAGATGGGACAGCTGAAAAACTGTTTTTT.